This T cell receptor beta chain stems from a study of control samples from healthy donors and cancer patients. Libraries were prepared by immunoSEQ multiplex PCR; TCRdb keeps only in-frame clonotypes and omits some of them. The table shows some 120,000 clones, with around 93% occurring only once. CDR3 length: 15 residues. V was trimmed by 2 bases and J by 3 bases, leaving 10 bases between them. Germline assignment: CDR1 SGHTA and CDR2 FQGNSA. The V call is TRBV7-2, the J call TRBJ2-2, with D maybe TRBD2 (5 bases). The specimen sequenced was blood. This clonotype was sampled from a man between 18 and 35 years old in good health. CDR3 DNA: TGTGCCAGCAGCTTACTCGGGGTTGACACCGGGGAGCTGTTTTTT. Translation: CASSLLGVDTGELFF.